The T cell receptor (beta chain) under discussion was sequenced for a study of blood T cell repertoires in COVID-19. Participants reported their clinical history, and cohort assignment relied on those reports. Sequencing was performed with immunoSEQ multiplex PCR; in TCRdb, only in-frame clones are kept and a portion is missing. The repertoire includes a few hundred thousand clones, around 86% of them detected once, and 5% to 6% sits in the top ten. CDR1 WSHSY and CDR2 SAAADI come from the germline V gene. The CDR3 runs to 15 residues. Trimming took 5 bases from V and 5 from J, leaving 13 bases between them.

This rearrangement joins TRBV10-2 to TRBJ1-6; no reliable D call. This receptor was taken from a woman between 45 and 60 years old who had recovered from COVID-19. The sample was PBMCs or T cells enriched from blood (not recorded which). The CDR3 DNA sequence: TGCGCCAGCAGTCTGCTGGCCGGGGATAATTCACCCCTCCACTTT. Amino acids: CASSLLAGDNSPLHF.